The 6 T cell receptor beta chains below were found in one sample sequenced in a study of Ad26.COV2.S vaccination and SARS-CoV-2 variants. The data were produced by immunoSEQ multiplex PCR, yet TCRdb's version contains in-frame clones alone and is incomplete. The repertoire includes about 400,000 clones, more than 75% of them detected once, and approximately 4% sits in the top ten. The treatment is: some 19 received Ad26.COV2.S at low or high dose, single or two shots; roughly five received placebo; per-sample allocation not given. Day 63 following the first vaccine or placebo injection was when the samples were taken. Sequences were derived from peripheral blood, sampled in a trial of Ad26.COV2.S vaccine versus placebo. The source is a person aged 18-60 years who received the Ad26.COV2.S COVID-19 vaccine or a placebo.

The gene calls are TRBV30 and TRBJ2-3; D gene uncertain. Trimming took off 1 base at V and 0 bases at J, with 8 bases between the two ends. Germline lookup yields CDR1 GTSNPN and CDR2 SVGIG (reference sequence). The CDR3 loop spans 14 amino acids. The CDR3 reads CAWSDSPSTDTQYF. The CDR3 DNA sequence: TGTGCCTGGAGTGATTCCCCTAGCACAGATACGCAGTATTTT.

This chain connects TRBV9 to TRBJ2-7; no reliable D call. The CDR3 totals 13 residues. V was cut by 0 bases and J by 5 bases, with 9 bases left in between. Germline assignment: CDR1 SGDLS and CDR2 YYNGEE. For the CDR3, the DNA is TGTGCCAGCAGCGTAGCGGGTACCAACGAGCAGTACTTC. It yields the protein CASSVAGTNEQYF. Filled out from reference TRBV9 and TRBJ2-7, the complete variable domain reads DSGVTQTPKHLITATGQRVTLRCSPRSGDLSVYWYQQSLDQGLQFLIQYYNGEERAKGNILERFSAQQFPDLHSELNLSSLELGDSALYFCASSVAGTNEQYFGPGTRLTVT.

By share of the sample, this clone is medium-sized. The chain is built from TRBV6-1 and TRBJ2-7; weak D call: TRBD1 (6 bases). CDR3 length: 13 residues. The V end lost 2 bases, the J end lost 7 bases, and 12 bases lay between the germline ends. Germline V gene sequence: CDR1 MNHNS, CDR2 SASEGT. CDR3: CASSEIRGFEQYF. CDR3 DNA sequence: TGTGCCAGCAGTGAAATCAGGGGATTTGAGCAGTACTTC.

The chain has TRBV7-3 and TRBJ2-3; the D is unclear. The V end was cut by 1 base, the J end by 3 bases, with 11 bases between. Per germline, CDR1 SGHTA and CDR2 FQGTGA. This CDR3 region has 15 residues. This CDR3 is CASSLMGGVTDTQYF. CDR3 DNA: TGTGCCAGCAGCTTAATGGGTGGGGTTACAGATACGCAGTATTTT. The full variable domain, completed using reference TRBV7-3 and TRBJ2-3, is GAGVSQTPSNKVTEKGKYVELRCDPISGHTALYWYRQSLGQGPEFLIYFQGTGAADDSGLPNDRFFAVRPEGSVSTLKIQRTERGDSAVYLCASSLMGGVTDTQYFGPGTRLTVL.

V gene TRBV11-2 combines with J gene TRBJ2-5, with TRBD1 matching over 7 bases. Germline V lookup: CDR1 SGHAT, CDR2 FQNNGV. The CDR3 is 14 amino acids. The V gene end was trimmed by 4 bases and the J gene end by 0 bases; junction bases not matched to a gene: 2. In DNA, the CDR3 is TGTGCCAGCAGCTCGGGACAGAACCAAGAGACCCAGTACTTC. Translation gives CASSSGQNQETQYF.

This chain connects TRBV9 to TRBJ1-4, with a tentative D call TRBD1 (5 bases). The V gene lost 3 bases and the J gene lost 2 bases, with 11 bases spanning the gap. Germline loops: CDR1 SGDLS, CDR2 YYNGEE. This CDR3 comprises 15 residues. The chain's CDR3 is CASSATGTTNEKLFF. Here the CDR3 DNA reads TGTGCCAGCAGCGCAACGGGGACGACTAATGAAAAACTGTTTTTT.